The 18 T cell receptor beta chains presented below share a single source sample, sequenced in a study of blood T cell repertoires in COVID-19. Repertoires were generated with immunoSEQ multiplex PCR, while TCRdb's copy carries only in-frame clones and drops some. This sample has 140,000 to 150,000 clones, with about nine tenths found just once. Sequencing input: PBMCs or T cells enriched from blood (not recorded which). The receptor set was obtained from a man aged 45-65 years who had recovered from COVID-19.

The chain combines TRBV5-1 with TRBJ2-7; TRBD2 matches 7 bases. CDR3 length: 14 residues. The V segment lost 5 bases and the J segment 0 bases; nucleotides outside the gene matches: 5. Germline lookup yields CDR1 SGHRS and CDR2 YFSETQ. CDR3 DNA: TGCGCCAGCAGAGCGGGACCGAGCTCCTACGAGCAGTACGTC. This translates into CASRAGPSSYEQYV.

The gene calls are TRBV4-3 and TRBJ2-5, with 7 bases matching TRBD2. The CDR3 is 13 residues long. J lost 7 bases, V lost 0 bases, and 2 bases had no gene match. Per the germline V gene, CDR1 is LGHNA and CDR2 is YSLEER. The CDR3 bases are TGCGCCAGCAGCCAAGATGGGAGGGTGACCCAGTACTTC. Its protein product is CASSQDGRVTQYF.

The chain is built from TRBV7-9 and TRBJ2-5, with 8 bases fitting TRBD1. Losses at the gene ends were 0 bases for V and 4 bases for J; bases not matched to a gene: 7. Germline CDR1 reads SEHNR; CDR2 reads FQNEAQ (reference sequence). This CDR3 is built from 16 residues. CDR3 residues: CASSLAGQGPRETQYF. The CDR3 nucleotides are TGTGCCAGCAGCTTAGCCGGACAGGGCCCCCGAGAGACCCAGTACTTC.

The chain couples TRBV27 to TRBJ1-1; D remains ambiguous. This CDR3 is built from 13 residues. Germline V gene sequence: CDR1 MNHEY, CDR2 SMNVEV (reference sequence). V lost 5 bases and J lost 1, with 8 bases in between. This chain's CDR3 is CASSPRQNTEAFF. CDR3 nucleotides: TGTGCCAGCAGTCCCCGACAGAACACTGAAGCTTTCTTT.

V and J are TRBV5-6 and TRBJ1-4; the match to TRBD1 covers 7 bases. The germline V gene has CDR1 SGHDT and CDR2 YYEEEE. Trimming took 1 base from V and 8 from J; bases not matched to a gene: 8. The CDR3 has 15 residues. DNA of the CDR3: TGTGCCAGCAGCTTGAAAGGGGGCCGGGGAGAAAAACTGTTTTTT. It specifies CASSLKGGRGEKLFF.

The chain recombines TRBV6-5 with TRBJ2-5; 7 nucleotides align to TRBD1. The germline V gene has CDR1 MNHEY and CDR2 SVGAGI. The CDR3 runs 15 residues. The J segment lost 4 bases and the V segment lost 6 bases, leaving 11 bases of the junction unmatched. The CDR3: CASSPLPSGGETQYF. CDR3 in DNA: TGTGCCAGCAGCCCCCTACCTTCAGGGGGAGAGACCCAGTACTTC.

The rearrangement joins TRBV10-3 to TRBJ1-4; 7 bases align to TRBD1. J lost 5 bases, V lost 3 bases, and 6 bases had no gene match. Germline assignment: CDR1 ENHRY and CDR2 SYGVKD. The CDR3 covers 15 residues. The CDR3 reads CAISDHGTANEKLFF. The CDR3 nucleotides read TGTGCCATCAGTGACCATGGGACAGCAAATGAAAAACTGTTTTTT.

This sequence joins TRBV30 and TRBJ1-1, with a tentative D call TRBD1 (5 bases). Per the germline V gene, CDR1 is GTSNPN and CDR2 is SVGIG (reference sequence). This CDR3 has 12 residues. V was cut by 2 bases and J by 5 bases, with 9 bases left in between. CDR3: CAWSNGGTEAFF. CDR3 sequence (DNA): TGTGCCTGGAGTAACGGGGGTACTGAAGCTTTCTTT.

This clone was counted only a few times. V and J are TRBV7-9 and TRBJ1-1, with D possibly TRBD1 on 5 matching bases. Trimming cost V 4 bases and J 1 base, with 19 bases left between them. CDR3 length equals 17 residues. Germline V lookup: CDR1 SEHNR, CDR2 FQNEAQ (reference sequence). As DNA, the CDR3 is TGTGCCAGCAGCTCAAACAGAGAGCGGGGGGAGAACACTGAAGCTTTCTTT. Translating it yields CASSSNRERGENTEAFF.

The chain has TRBV7-9 and TRBJ2-5; 9 nucleotides match TRBD2. Germline V gene lookup returns CDR1 SEHNR and CDR2 FQNEAQ (reference sequence). This CDR3 contains 18 residues. The ends lost 5 bases at V and 3 bases at J; junction bases unmatched: 16. The CDR3 reads CASSPWQFAGGLKETQYF. The DNA of the CDR3 is TGTGCCAGCAGCCCATGGCAGTTCGCGGGGGGGCTGAAAGAGACCCAGTACTTC. Drawing the rest from reference TRBV7-9 and TRBJ2-5, the complete variable domain is DTGVSQNPRHKITKRGQNVTFRCDPISEHNRLYWYRQTLGQGPEFLTYFQNEAQLEKSRLLSDRFSAERPKGSFSTLEIQRTEQGDSAMYLCASSPWQFAGGLKETQYFGPGTRLLVL.

This chain joins TRBV9 and TRBJ1-6, with 10 bases identical to TRBD1. The J segment lost 7 bases and the V segment lost 1 base, leaving 5 bases of the junction unmatched. This CDR3 region has 16 residues. Germline CDR1 is SGDLS and CDR2 is YYNGEE. The CDR3 sequence is CASSVPGTGENSPLHF. In DNA form, the CDR3 reads TGTGCCAGCAGCGTACCGGGGACAGGGGAGAATTCACCCCTCCACTTT.

This clone was observed a handful of times. The chain couples TRBV27 to TRBJ2-1, with a possible D match to TRBD1 (6 bases). Germline CDR1 is MNHEY and CDR2 is SMNVEV (reference sequence). V lost 5 bases and J lost 7, with 9 bases in between. This CDR3 is 12 amino acids long. CDR3 DNA sequence: TGTGCCAGCAGTCCAGGGGAGAATGAGCAGTTCTTC. Its protein is CASSPGENEQFF.

The chain couples TRBV6-2 or TRBV6-3 to TRBJ1-1; no clear D gene. The V gene lost 5 bases and the J gene lost 6 bases, with 13 bases spanning the gap. CDR1 and CDR2 (germline): MNHEY, SVGEGT. This CDR3 has 13 residues. The CDR3 nucleotides read TGTGCCAGCAGTCAGCGGGTCGTTGCTGAAGCTTTCTTT. Translating gives CASSQRVVAEAFF.

The chain is built from TRBV19 and TRBJ2-6; perhaps TRBD2 as D (6 bases). Trimming left V 7 bases short and J 0 bases short, with 13 bases between. The CDR3 is 16 residues long. Germline CDR1 LNHDA, CDR2 SQIVND (reference sequence). The CDR3 reads CASIRGGLSGANVLTF. In nucleotides, the CDR3 is TGTGCCAGTATCCGGGGAGGCCTCTCTGGGGCCAACGTCCTGACTTTC.

V usage is TRBV4-3 and J usage is TRBJ1-3; 7 nucleotides align to TRBD1. V gave up 1 base and J gave up 4 bases; unmatched junction bases: 7. This CDR3 is built from 16 residues. The germline V gene has CDR1 LGHNA and CDR2 YSLEER. CDR3 amino acids: CASSQGTGRFGNTIYF. Written as DNA, the CDR3 is TGCGCCAGCAGCCAAGGGACAGGAAGATTCGGAAACACCATATATTTT.

The rearrangement links TRBV3-1 (or the pseudogene TRBV3-2) to TRBJ2-7, with a tentative D call TRBD2 (6 bases). This CDR3 has 13 residues. The V and J ends lost 4 bases and 2 bases respectively, with 9 bases between them. In germline, CDR1 is LGHDT, CDR2 YNNKEL (reference sequence). The chain's CDR3 is CASSRDFTYEQYF. CDR3 nucleotide sequence: TGTGCCAGCAGCCGGGACTTTACCTACGAGCAGTACTTC.

This sequence joins TRBV3-1 (or the pseudogene TRBV3-2) and TRBJ1-4; D is undetermined. The V and J ends lost 5 bases and 5 bases respectively, with 15 bases between them. The germline V gene has CDR1 LGHDT and CDR2 YNNKEL (reference sequence). The CDR3 loop spans 15 amino acids. The CDR3 DNA reads as TGTGCCAGCAGCTCCCGGTTCAGCGCGAATGAAAAACTGTTTTTT. This translates into CASSSRFSANEKLFF.

Only one count was recorded for this clone. This chain connects TRBV2 to TRBJ1-2; D gene uncertain. Trimming removed 2 bases from V and 7 bases from J, with 14 bases in between. The germline V gene has CDR1 SNHLY and CDR2 FYNNEI. This CDR3 has 14 amino acids. The DNA of the CDR3 is TGTGCCAGCAGTGAATTTCGGGGAACGGGTGGCTACACCTTC. It translates to CASSEFRGTGGYTF.